This T cell receptor beta chain appears in the sequencing data of a study of cytomegalovirus exposure and HLA in healthy donors. The PCR had 60 Vbeta and 13 Jbeta primers. Assay used: immunoSEQ multiplex PCR; TCRdb lists only in-frame clones, some missing. This table has around 120,000 clones, roughly 77% appearing once. This CDR3 spans 14 amino acids. Trimming removed 6 bases from V and 10 bases from J; junction bases left unmatched: 12. The germline V gene has CDR1 MNHEY and CDR2 SMNVEV (reference sequence). This clone was observed a handful of times. V and J are TRBV27 and TRBJ1-1, with TRBD1 matching 9 bases. The clonotype comes from a woman between 35 and 50 years old in good health and CMV-seropositive. The sample consisted of PBMCs. Here the CDR3 reads CASSQRTGQGRAFF. The CDR3 bases are TGTGCCAGCAGCCAGCGTACGGGACAGGGAAGAGCTTTCTTT.